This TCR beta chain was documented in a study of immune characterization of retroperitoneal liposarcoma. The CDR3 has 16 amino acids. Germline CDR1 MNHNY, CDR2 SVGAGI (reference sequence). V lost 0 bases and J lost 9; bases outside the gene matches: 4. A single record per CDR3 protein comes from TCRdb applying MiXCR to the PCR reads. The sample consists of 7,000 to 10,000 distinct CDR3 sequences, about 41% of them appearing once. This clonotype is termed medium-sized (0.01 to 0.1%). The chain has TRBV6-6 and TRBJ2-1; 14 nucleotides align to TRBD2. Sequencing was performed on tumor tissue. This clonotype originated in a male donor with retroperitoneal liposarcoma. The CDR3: CASSYSIGLAGGEQFF. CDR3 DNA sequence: TGTGCCAGCAGTTACTCGATTGGACTAGCGGGAGGTGAGCAGTTCTTC.